The 4 T cell receptor beta chains reported below all come from one sample, sequenced in a study of shared clonotypes between healthy human individuals. Measured with immunoSEQ multiplex PCR; TCRdb has only the in-frame clones, and not every one. The data show about 1 million clones, 70% to 80% seen once. The sequenced material came from memory CD4+ T cells sorted from blood. Subset specified: CD45RA-negative fraction. These receptors were collected from a man between 18 and 29 years old in good health.

This CDR3 is CASSVAGGTDTQYF. The CDR3 DNA follows: TGCGCCAGCAGCGTAGCGGGAGGAACAGATACGCAGTATTTT. This sequence joins TRBV5-1 and TRBJ2-3; 10 positions match TRBD2. V lost 4 bases and J lost 3; bases outside the gene matches: 2. Per germline, CDR1 SGHRS and CDR2 YFSETQ. This CDR3 is 14 amino acids long.

This clone has ten or more counts. The CDR3 nucleotides read TGCGCCAGCAGTATGGGACAGAACACTGAAGCTTTCTTT. Its protein product is CASSMGQNTEAFF. The chain joins TRBV10-2 to TRBJ1-1, with TRBD1 as a possible D gene (6 bases). Deletions cut 5 bases from V and 1 base from J, with 8 bases between. Germline V gene data show CDR1 as WSHSY and CDR2 as SAAADI. The CDR3 has 13 amino acids.

The J gene is TRBJ2-1, the V gene TRBV11-2; 7 bases are shared with TRBD2. The CDR3 consists of 15 residues. Germline lookup yields CDR1 SGHAT and CDR2 FQNNGV. Trimming at V came to 7 bases and at J to 5 bases, leaving 11 bases not matched to a gene. The CDR3 loop reads CASTTDPGGNNEQFF. DNA of the CDR3: TGTGCCAGCACCACCGACCCGGGGGGAAACAATGAGCAGTTCTTC.

V and J are TRBV6-5 and TRBJ1-2; 8 nucleotides line up with TRBD1. J was trimmed by 6 bases and V by 5 bases; bases with no gene match: 2. CDR3 length equals 12 residues. The germline V gene encodes CDR1 MNHEY and CDR2 SVGAGI. CDR3 DNA sequence: TGTGCCAGCAGTCCACAGGGGGATGGCTACACCTTC. It yields the protein CASSPQGDGYTF.